This record concerns one T cell receptor beta chain sequence. Antigen: not known. Looked up from germline, CDR1 is LNHNV and CDR2 is YYDKDF (reference sequence). This CDR3 is built from 18 residues. V gave up 0 bases and J gave up 0 bases, with 15 bases separating them. The sample originates from a study of Ad26.COV2.S vaccination and SARS-CoV-2 variants. Study outcomes and limitations: Total T cell responses were possibly underestimated by TCR breadth and depth analyses.

The assay was immunoSEQ multiplex PCR, and TCRdb's table has in-frame clones only and misses some. Of hundreds of thousands of clones detected, around 87% appear once; the ten largest clones hold about 3.4%. Described treatment: approximately 18 received Ad26.COV2.S at low or high dose, single or two shots; roughly five received placebo; per-sample allocation not given. At day 63 after the first vaccine or placebo injection, samples were drawn. An Ad26 vector expressing Wuhan-strain SARS-CoV-2 spike served as the vaccine. This receptor was identified in a person between 18 and 60 years old who received the Ad26.COV2.S COVID-19 vaccine or a placebo. This specimen consisted of peripheral blood, obtained in a trial of Ad26.COV2.S vaccine versus placebo. This chain connects TRBV15 to TRBJ2-1; TRBD1 or TRBD2 may be the D gene (5 bases each). The CDR3 spells CATSRDWGGSDSYNEQFF. The CDR3 bases are TGTGCCACCAGCAGAGATTGGGGCGGGTCAGACTCCTACAATGAGCAGTTCTTC.